The TCR beta chain under discussion was sequenced for a study of siplizumab effects on memory and regulatory T cells. Study-level points and caveats: Siplizumab significantly decreased alloreactive sequences from unstimulated CD4+ memory cells. Naive T cells seemed more diverse than memory cells; they also seemed major alloresponse contributors. Phenotypic classification as naive or memory proved unattainable for roughly 75-97% of proliferating CD4+ or CD8+ clones. Proliferating Tregs taken from siplizumab cultures were not shown to have a confirmed suppressive function.

The table came from immunoSEQ multiplex PCR; TCRdb's copy has only in-frame clones and leaves some out. The sample consists of around 82,000 clones, 93% of them appearing once. Remarks on this clone: What it binds is not known.

CDR3 size: 17 residues. The trim removed 4 bases at V and 5 bases at J, leaving 8 bases unmatched. From germline, CDR1 is SEHNR and CDR2 FQNEAQ (reference sequence). The chain uses TRBV7-9 and TRBJ2-3; 14 positions agree with TRBD2. This sequence originates from a human donor in good health. Sequenced input: CD8+ T cells sorted from blood. Here the CDR3 reads CASSSGLAGGWGDTQYF. The CDR3, as DNA: TGTGCCAGCAGCTCCGGACTAGCGGGGGGCTGGGGAGATACGCAGTATTTT. The full variable domain, in which reference TRBV7-9 and TRBJ2-3 provide the parts outside the CDR3, is DTGVSQNPRHKITKRGQNVTFRCDPISEHNRLYWYRQTLGQGPEFLTYFQNEAQLEKSRLLSDRFSAERPKGSFSTLEIQRTEQGDSAMYLCASSSGLAGGWGDTQYFGPGTRLTVL.